The subject of this entry is one T cell receptor beta chain. Trimming stripped 4 bases from V and 0 bases from J, with 21 bases between. The germline V gene encodes CDR1 MGHRA and CDR2 YSYEKL. The CDR3 has 18 amino acids. The sample comes from a study of blood T cell repertoires in COVID-19. Assay: immunoSEQ multiplex PCR; the TCRdb copy retains only in-frame clones and omits some. The sample includes around 250,000 clones, about 87% of them seen just once. The rearrangement uses TRBV4-1 and TRBJ1-1; D remains ambiguous. The sequence came from a woman between 45 and 60 years old who had recovered from COVID-19. Material: PBMCs or T cells enriched from blood (not recorded which). DNA for the CDR3: TGCGCCAGCAGCCCCCCTGGAGATCCAAACTACATGAACACTGAAGCTTTCTTT. This codes for CASSPPGDPNYMNTEAFF.